This T cell receptor (beta chain) was captured by sequencing in a study of monozygotic twins with inflammatory bowel disease. Both TCRalpha and TCRbeta cDNA were subjected to two nested PCRs lasting around 15 and 10 cycles. From the 5' RACE reads, TCRdb lists one entry per CDR3 protein and no DNA. Recorded for this sample: fewer than 350,000 distinct CDR3 sequences. Germline CDR1 reads MNHNY; CDR2 reads SVGAGI (reference sequence). The CDR3 runs 13 residues. Findings and caveats of the study: By inverse Simpson index, TCRbeta diversity was lower in IBD patients than in healthy co-twins.

For this clonotype: The target antigen is unknown.

The TCR sequence derives from a human donor with ulcerative colitis or Crohn's disease, or a healthy co-twin of an affected twin (not recorded which). Sequenced sample: blood. The chain joins TRBV6-6 to TRBJ1-6. Here the CDR3 reads CASSYIANSPLHF.